This T cell receptor (beta chain) was identified during a study of control samples from healthy donors and cancer patients. V lost 3 bases, J lost 0 bases, and 2 bases stayed unmatched. Germline assignment: CDR1 SQVTM and CDR2 ANQGSEA. This CDR3 contains 14 residues. Assay: immunoSEQ multiplex PCR; the TCRdb copy retains only in-frame clones and omits some. The sample lists tens of thousands of clones, around 90% occurring once. The material sequenced was PBMCs. This TCR came from a man in his sixties with head and neck cancer. The gene calls are TRBV29-1 and TRBJ1-3; 7 bases are a match to TRBD1. For the CDR3, the DNA is TGCAGCGTTGAGACAGGGACCTCTGGAAACACCATATATTTT. Protein: CSVETGTSGNTIYF.